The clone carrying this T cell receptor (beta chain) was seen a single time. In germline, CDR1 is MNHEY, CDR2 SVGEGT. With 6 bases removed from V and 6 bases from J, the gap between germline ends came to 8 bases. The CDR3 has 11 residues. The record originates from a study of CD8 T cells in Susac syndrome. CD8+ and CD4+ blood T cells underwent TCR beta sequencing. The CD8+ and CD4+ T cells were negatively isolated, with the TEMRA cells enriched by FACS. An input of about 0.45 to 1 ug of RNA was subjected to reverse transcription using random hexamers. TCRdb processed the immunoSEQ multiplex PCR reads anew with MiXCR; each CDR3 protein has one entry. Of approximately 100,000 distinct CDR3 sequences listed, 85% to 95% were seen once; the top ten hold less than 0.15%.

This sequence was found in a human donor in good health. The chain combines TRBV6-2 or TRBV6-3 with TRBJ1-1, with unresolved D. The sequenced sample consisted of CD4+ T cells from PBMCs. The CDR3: CASSRGSEAFF. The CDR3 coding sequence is TGTGCCAGCAGCCGAGGGTCTGAAGCTTTCTTT.